The 31 T cell receptor beta chains given below trace back to one sample, sequenced in a study of CD8 T cells in Susac syndrome. The RNA input was about 0.5 to 1 ug, and it was reverse transcribed with random hexamers. From the immunoSEQ multiplex PCR reads, TCRdb called clonotypes with MiXCR, one entry per CDR3 protein. The repertoire holds approximately 280,000 distinct CDR3 sequences, with around 83% as singletons. The material sequenced was CD8+ T cells from PBMCs. All receptors derive from a human donor with multiple sclerosis.

In this sample, this clonotype turned up a few times. The chain couples TRBV9 to TRBJ2-7; D possibly corresponds to TRBD2 (6 bases). Trimming pared 0 bases from V and 0 bases from J, leaving 10 bases between. In germline, CDR1 is SGDLS, CDR2 YYNGEE. This CDR3 is built from 15 residues. CDR3 coding DNA: TGTGCCAGCAGCGTAGGGGCAGCGGGCTCCTACGAGCAGTACTTC. Amino acid sequence: CASSVGAAGSYEQYF.

V gene TRBV29-1 combines with J gene TRBJ2-5, with TRBD1 matching 8 bases. Germline CDR1 reads SQVTM; CDR2 reads ANQGSEA. This CDR3 region has 12 residues. V shed 2 bases, J shed 5 bases, and the junction held 1 base outside the gene matches. The CDR3 DNA reads TGCAGCGTTGAAAACAGGGGGGAGACCCAGTACTTC. Translated: CSVENRGETQYF.

The V and J genes are TRBV7-8 and TRBJ2-3; 7 nucleotides match TRBD2. This CDR3 contains 16 residues. Germline CDR1 SGHVS, CDR2 FQNEAQ. V was clipped by 2 bases and J by 2 bases; unmatched bases: 7. The CDR3, as DNA: TGTGCCAGCAGCTTAACGGGCGGGAGCCTCACAGATACGCAGTATTTT. Protein sequence: CASSLTGGSLTDTQYF.

The chain recombines TRBV9 with TRBJ1-1, with no clear D. Germline V gene lookup returns CDR1 SGDLS and CDR2 YYNGEE. With 1 base removed from V and 0 bases from J, the gap between germline ends came to 10 bases. This CDR3 comprises 15 residues. The CDR3 loop is CASSVYEGVNTEAFF. DNA for the CDR3: TGTGCCAGCAGCGTATACGAGGGCGTGAACACTGAAGCTTTCTTT.

V gene TRBV30 combines with J gene TRBJ1-4, with 10 bases lining up with TRBD1. Germline CDR1 GTSNPN, CDR2 SVGIG (reference sequence). Unmatched junction bases numbered 3, after V lost 2 bases and J lost 6 bases. The CDR3 runs 14 residues. The DNA for the CDR3 is TGTGCCTGGAGTTCCGGGACAGGGGATGAAAAACTGTTTTTT. Translated, it gives CAWSSGTGDEKLFF.

The chain combines TRBV6-2 or TRBV6-3 with TRBJ2-1; D may be TRBD1 or TRBD2 (6 bases each). In germline, CDR1 is MNHEY, CDR2 SVGEGT. This CDR3 is built from 15 residues. V dropped 7 bases and J dropped 4 bases, with 17 bases sitting between them. DNA of the CDR3: TGTGCCAGCATTCAGAAGGGGGAGGTATACAATGAGCAGTTCTTC. Translation gives CASIQKGEVYNEQFF.

The chain links TRBV11-2 to TRBJ2-1, with TRBD2 identical over 7 bases. Trimming took 0 bases from V and 7 from J; bases not matched to a gene: 9. Germline values: CDR1 SGHAT, CDR2 FQNNGV. The CDR3 is 16 residues long. The CDR3 nucleotides are TGTGCCAGCAGCTTAGATAGTAGCGGGTTCGGAAATGAGCAGTTCTTC. Residues: CASSLDSSGFGNEQFF.

The V and J genes are TRBV7-9 and TRBJ2-5, with a tentative D call TRBD2 (5 bases). The CDR3 covers 15 residues. Germline V gene sequence: CDR1 SEHNR, CDR2 FQNEAQ (reference sequence). Deletions cut 4 bases from V and 0 bases from J, with 12 bases between. DNA of the CDR3: TGTGCCAGCAGCTCCCCGGACTGGTACCAAGAGACCCAGTACTTC. Translating it yields CASSSPDWYQETQYF.

The chain has TRBV30 and TRBJ2-5; D might be TRBD1 (7 bases). Germline CDR1 and CDR2: GTSNPN and SVGIG (reference sequence). This CDR3 spans 13 amino acids. Trimming pared 8 bases from V and 5 bases from J, leaving 18 bases between. CDR3 bases: TGTGCCCTGGAGGGACAGTTCTCGGAGACCCAGTACTTC. Translation: CALEGQFSETQYF.

The rearrangement links TRBV3-1 to TRBJ2-1, with D possibly matching TRBD2 (6 bases). Trimming pared 1 base from V and 5 bases from J, leaving 9 bases between. The CDR3 extends over 14 amino acids. Germline V gene sequence: CDR1 LGHDT, CDR2 YNNKEL (reference sequence). Here the CDR3 DNA reads TGTGCCAGCAGCCAAGGGGACTGGGACAATGAGCAGTTCTTC. Its translation is CASSQGDWDNEQFF.

The chain is built from TRBV9 and TRBJ2-1, with 11 nucleotides matching TRBD2. Germline V gene sequence: CDR1 SGDLS, CDR2 YYNGEE. Trimming cost V 6 bases and J 8 bases; bases outside gene matches: 7. The CDR3 loop spans 14 amino acids. Here the CDR3 DNA reads TGTGCCAGCACCACATATAGCGGGGGGGATGAGCAGTTCTTC. It yields the protein CASTTYSGGDEQFF.

The rearrangement uses TRBV18 and TRBJ2-1; weak D call: TRBD2 (6 bases). Germline CDR1 KGHSH, CDR2 LQKENI. The CDR3 loop spans 18 amino acids. Trimming shortened V by 0 bases and J by 5 bases, and 20 bases separated the two germline ends. CDR3: CASSPPKREITANNEQFF. CDR3 sequence (DNA): TGTGCCAGCTCACCACCGAAACGGGAGATAACCGCCAACAATGAGCAGTTCTTC.

In its sample, this clonotype was seen a few times. The chain uses TRBV6-1 and TRBJ2-1, with 11 bases aligning to TRBD2. After removal of 5 bases from V and 7 bases from J, the junction contained 7 bases not matched to a gene. CDR1 and CDR2 (germline): MNHNS, SASEGT. This CDR3 contains 15 residues. CDR3 sequence reads: CASSLLAGVSNEQFF. The CDR3, as DNA: TGTGCCAGCAGTTTACTAGCGGGAGTGTCTAATGAGCAGTTCTTC.

The gene calls are TRBV27 and TRBJ1-2; weak D call: TRBD1 (5 bases). Trimming shortened V by 8 bases and J by 6 bases, and 16 bases separated the two germline ends. Germline assignment: CDR1 MNHEY and CDR2 SMNVEV (reference sequence). The CDR3 is 13 residues long. CDR3 residues: CASLGGGNNGYTF. CDR3 DNA: TGTGCCAGCCTTGGTGGGGGGAACAATGGCTACACCTTC.

The chain is built from TRBV27 and TRBJ2-7; D may be TRBD1 or TRBD2 (5 bases each). Germline V gene sequence: CDR1 MNHEY, CDR2 SMNVEV (reference sequence). The V end was cut by 5 bases, the J end by 6 bases, with 17 bases between. CDR3 length equals 14 residues. The CDR3 DNA reads TGTGCCAGCAGTCCCCCGATGGGGGTGAGCGAGCAGTACTTC. Translating it yields CASSPPMGVSEQYF.

The chain joins TRBV13 to TRBJ2-1; D call uncertain. This CDR3 is built from 12 residues. V lost 3 bases and J 8 bases, leaving 8 bases between the germline ends. The V gene's germline CDR1 is PRHDT and CDR2 FYEKMQ (reference sequence). The CDR3 region has the DNA TGTGCCAGCAGCTTCCCCTCCCATGAGCAGTTCTTC. Translated: CASSFPSHEQFF.

The J gene is TRBJ1-6, the V gene TRBV15; D remains ambiguous. Trimming stripped 0 bases from V and 7 bases from J, with 10 bases between. This CDR3 is built from 15 residues. Germline loops: CDR1 LNHNV, CDR2 YYDKDF (reference sequence). The CDR3 nucleotides are TGTGCCACCAGCAGAGACCTCCCGGGGAATTCACCCCTCCACTTT. It is translated as CATSRDLPGNSPLHF.

The chain joins TRBV14 to TRBJ2-7; D may be TRBD2 (5 bases). Germline V lookup: CDR1 SGHDN, CDR2 FVKESK. V gave up 5 bases and J gave up 2 bases, with 13 bases separating them. There are 14 residues in the CDR3. Written as DNA, the CDR3 is TGTGCCAGCAGCGTTTACGGACTGACCTACGAGCAGTACTTC. Its protein product is CASSVYGLTYEQYF.

The J gene is TRBJ2-7, the V gene TRBV12-3 or TRBV12-4; D assignment may be TRBD1 or TRBD2 (5 bases each). CDR3 length equals 14 residues. Trimming shortened V by 8 bases and J by 6 bases, and 20 bases separated the two germline ends. Written as DNA, the CDR3 is TGTGCCAGCCGAATCGGGACGGCCGGACGCGAGCAGTACTTC. As protein: CASRIGTAGREQYF.

A word on this clonotype: The junction shows a germline mismatch at one end, possibly a read error. The chain recombines TRBV27 with TRBJ2-7; tentative D call: TRBD2 (5 bases). The length of the CDR3 is 13 residues. Germline loops: CDR1 MNHEY, CDR2 SMNVEV (reference sequence). The CDR3: CASSLSPAGPCDF. CDR3 coding DNA: TGTGCCAGCAGTTTATCCCCCGCGGGTCCTTGTGACTTC.

The chain has TRBV28 and TRBJ2-5; 7 nucleotides match TRBD2. The V gene's germline CDR1 is MDHEN and CDR2 SYDVKM. The ends lost 2 bases at V and 5 bases at J; junction bases unmatched: 11. This CDR3 spans 16 amino acids. This chain's CDR3 is CASSLRGLTGVETQYF. CDR3 bases: TGTGCCAGCAGTTTAAGGGGACTAACGGGAGTTGAGACCCAGTACTTC.

The chain has TRBV15 and TRBJ2-7; D possibly corresponds to TRBD2 (6 bases). Trimming pared 4 bases from V and 3 bases from J, leaving 19 bases between. The CDR3 totals 16 residues. Germline V gene data show CDR1 as LNHNV and CDR2 as YYDKDF (reference sequence). In DNA form, the CDR3 reads TGTGCCACCAGCAATACTAAGGGGACTGGCCTCTACGAGCAGTACTTC. Its protein product is CATSNTKGTGLYEQYF.

The V gene is TRBV27, the J gene TRBJ2-1; D might be TRBD1 (5 bases). CDR1 is MNHEY, CDR2 SMNVEV, per germline (reference sequence). Between the trimmed V and J ends, which lost 0 bases and 6 bases, there was a span of 12 bases. This CDR3 has 15 residues. Here the CDR3 DNA reads TGTGCCAGCAGTTTATCGTGGCAGGGCGGCAATGAGCAGTTCTTC. Translating gives CASSLSWQGGNEQFF.

The V and J genes are TRBV19 and TRBJ1-4; D remains unclear. The CDR3 loop spans 14 amino acids. Germline V gene sequence: CDR1 LNHDA, CDR2 SQIVND (reference sequence). Deletions cut 2 bases from V and 4 bases from J, with 8 bases between. The CDR3 sequence: CASSIRRFNEKLFF. The CDR3 region has the DNA TGTGCCAGTAGTATAAGACGGTTTAATGAAAAACTGTTTTTT.

The chain carries TRBV27 and TRBJ2-3; a possible D gene is TRBD2 (5 bases). This CDR3 has 15 amino acids. Germline V gene sequence: CDR1 MNHEY, CDR2 SMNVEV (reference sequence). Trimming took off 1 base at V and 5 bases at J, with 13 bases between the two ends. The CDR3 region is CASSLWPGIGDTQYF. The CDR3 DNA follows: TGTGCCAGCAGTTTATGGCCCGGGATTGGAGATACGCAGTATTTT.

CDR3 in amino acids: CSARAPVGGYEQYF. CDR3 sequence (DNA): TGCAGTGCTAGAGCCCCCGTTGGGGGATACGAGCAGTACTTC. This chain joins TRBV20-1 and TRBJ2-7; D may be TRBD1 or TRBD2 (5 bases each). This CDR3 contains 14 residues. The germline V and J ends were trimmed by 1 base and 4 bases, with 14 bases remaining between them. Germline V lookup: CDR1 DFQATT, CDR2 SNEGSKA (reference sequence).

The chain is built from TRBV4-1 and TRBJ1-5; D remains unclear. This CDR3 spans 11 amino acids. Germline V lookup: CDR1 MGHRA, CDR2 YSYEKL. Trimming left V 0 bases short and J 10 bases short, with 4 bases between. CDR3 residues: CASSQEGPQHF. The CDR3 nucleotides are TGCGCCAGCAGCCAAGAGGGTCCCCAGCATTTT.

This rearrangement joins TRBV28 to TRBJ1-5; D may be TRBD1 (6 bases). The germline V gene has CDR1 MDHEN and CDR2 SYDVKM. This CDR3 spans 16 amino acids. Between the trimmed V and J ends, which lost 5 bases and 6 bases, there was a span of 20 bases. The CDR3 reads CASSTRYSGAGQPQHF. The CDR3 DNA follows: TGTGCCAGCAGTACGCGATACTCAGGGGCGGGTCAGCCCCAGCATTTT.

The chain links TRBV27 to TRBJ2-5; 9 bases agree with TRBD1. V trimming: 5 bases; J trimming: 5 bases; junction bases outside the gene matches: 6. CDR1 is MNHEY, CDR2 SMNVEV, per germline (reference sequence). This CDR3 comprises 14 residues. CDR3 sequence (DNA): TGTGCCAGCAGTGTCAACAGGGGGCCGGAGACCCAGTACTTC. This codes for CASSVNRGPETQYF.

This clonotype was found a few times. V and J are TRBV7-2 and TRBJ1-1; 7 positions match TRBD1. With 5 bases clipped from V and 2 bases from J, the junction kept 5 bases outside the gene matches. Germline CDR1 and CDR2: SGHTA and FQGNSA. The length of the CDR3 is 14 residues. The chain's CDR3 is CASSGRDSNTEAFF. Written as DNA, the CDR3 is TGTGCCAGCAGCGGCCGGGACAGCAACACTGAAGCTTTCTTT.

This chain connects TRBV21-1 to TRBJ2-1; the table's D gene call, TRBD1, was not cross checked with the DNA. TRBV21-1 is flagged as a pseudogene. The CDR3 runs to 18 residues. CDR3 DNA sequence: TGTGCCAGCAGCAATACCCACGTCGGGAAGCTTCTCCACAATGAGCAGTTCTTC. Its protein product is CASSNTHVGKLLHNEQFF.